The 19 T cell receptor beta chains below were found in one sample sequenced in a study of blood T cell repertoires in COVID-19. The assay was immunoSEQ multiplex PCR, and TCRdb's table has in-frame clones only and misses some. The profile shows 140,000 to 150,000 clones, about 85% of them singletons. The specimen sequenced was peripheral blood. These receptors were collected from a middle-aged woman with active or convalescent COVID-19.

V is TRBV30 and J is TRBJ2-3, with 10 bases matching TRBD2. This CDR3 is 14 amino acids long. J gave up 4 bases and V 6 bases, and 7 bases lay outside the gene matches. The germline gives CDR1 GTSNPN, CDR2 SVGIG (reference sequence). In nucleotides, the CDR3 is TGTGCCTGCCTACCTAGCGGGAGTGCAGATACGCAGTATTTT. It translates to CACLPSGSADTQYF.

V usage is TRBV15 and J usage is TRBJ1-3; 8 bases line up with TRBD1. V lost 5 bases and J lost 3; bases outside the gene matches: 6. Germline-derived CDR1 and CDR2 are LNHNV and YYDKDF (reference sequence). The CDR3 totals 15 residues. CDR3 protein: CATSPDRDRGNTIYF. CDR3 DNA sequence: TGTGCCACCAGCCCGGACAGGGATCGTGGAAACACCATATATTTT.

A few counts support this clone. This chain links TRBV28 with TRBJ1-5; TRBD1 aligns across 8 bases. J was trimmed by 3 bases and V by 2 bases; bases with no gene match: 9. From germline, CDR1 is MDHEN and CDR2 SYDVKM. The CDR3 is 17 amino acids. Here the CDR3 reads CASSLAAGGADNQPQHF. CDR3 nucleotide sequence: TGTGCCAGCAGTTTAGCGGCAGGGGGCGCGGACAATCAGCCCCAGCATTTT.

The rearrangement links TRBV29-1 to TRBJ2-1; TRBD2 matches at 10 bases. CDR1 and CDR2 from the germline V gene are SQVTM and ANQGSEA. J lost 7 bases, V lost 6 bases, and 9 bases had no gene match. The CDR3 is made up of 14 amino acids. CDR3 in DNA: TGCAGCGTCAGACTAGCGGGCGGGTTTAATGAGCAGTTCTTC. Its protein product is CSVRLAGGFNEQFF.

A remark on this clone: Other nucleotide sequences from this sample produce the same CDR3. This chain connects TRBV7-9 to TRBJ1-5; TRBD1 might be the D (5 bases). The CDR3 runs to 14 residues. Germline assignment: CDR1 SEHNR and CDR2 FQNEAQ (reference sequence). V gave up 1 base and J gave up 4 bases, with 8 bases separating them. The CDR3 DNA reads TGTGCCAGCAGCTTAGGGGGCACTAATCAGCCCCAGCATTTT. As protein: CASSLGGTNQPQHF.

The J gene is TRBJ2-5, the V gene TRBV3-1 (or the pseudogene TRBV3-2), with D tentatively TRBD1 (6 bases). The ends were cut back, 2 bases at V and 2 bases at J, with 12 bases in the middle. CDR3 length equals 15 residues. CDR1 LGHDT and CDR2 YNNKEL come from the germline V gene (reference sequence). The CDR3 is CASSQYRTAQETQYF. CDR3 DNA sequence: TGTGCCAGCAGCCAATATCGGACAGCACAAGAGACCCAGTACTTC.

The gene calls are TRBV10-2 and TRBJ1-6, with 7 bases aligning to TRBD1. There are 13 residues in the CDR3. Germline loops: CDR1 WSHSY, CDR2 SAAADI. Losses at the gene ends were 10 bases for V and 3 bases for J; bases not matched to a gene: 3. For the CDR3, the DNA is TGCGCCACCCGACAGGGCTATAATTCACCCCTCCACTTT. Translating gives CATRQGYNSPLHF.

This chain uses TRBV7-2 with TRBJ2-1, with 9 nucleotides matching TRBD2. The V and J ends lost 5 bases and 8 bases, in that order; junction bases with no gene match: 16. Germline CDR1 SGHTA, CDR2 FQGNSA. The CDR3 covers 17 residues. CDR3 amino acids: CASSPGTSWAPYHEQFF. For the CDR3, the DNA is TGTGCCAGCAGCCCGGGGACTAGCTGGGCCCCATACCATGAGCAGTTCTTC.

The CDR3 sequence: CASSPRAANEKLFF. Here the CDR3 DNA reads TGCGCCAGCAGCCCCAGGGCCGCCAATGAAAAACTGTTTTTT. This sequence joins TRBV4-1 and TRBJ1-4; D perhaps matches TRBD1 (5 bases). V dropped 4 bases and J dropped 5 bases, with 11 bases sitting between them. CDR3 length equals 14 residues. The germline V gene encodes CDR1 MGHRA and CDR2 YSYEKL.

The chain links TRBV3-1 (or the pseudogene TRBV3-2) to TRBJ2-1, with 9 nucleotides matching TRBD2. Germline values: CDR1 LGHDT, CDR2 YNNKEL (reference sequence). J lost 7 bases, V lost 4 bases, and 14 bases had no gene match. The CDR3 runs 17 residues. CDR3 sequence: CASSPLDLAGPRNEQFF. The CDR3 DNA is TGTGCCAGCAGCCCACTAGACCTAGCGGGACCACGTAATGAGCAGTTCTTC.

The chain carries TRBV3-1 (or the pseudogene TRBV3-2) and TRBJ2-5, with 10 nucleotides matching TRBD2. The germline V gene has CDR1 LGHDT and CDR2 YNNKEL (reference sequence). V lost 4 bases to trimming and J lost 5 bases; unmatched junction nucleotides: 10. The CDR3 consists of 16 residues. The CDR3 here is CASSLRAGGLGETQYF. CDR3 nucleotides: TGTGCCAGCAGCCTTAGAGCGGGGGGGCTGGGGGAGACCCAGTACTTC.

The chain has TRBV7-2 and TRBJ1-1; D remains ambiguous. Germline V gives CDR1 SGHTA, CDR2 FQGNSA. Trimming removed 5 bases at V and 4 bases at J, with 11 bases between. CDR3 length: 13 residues. The CDR3 sequence is CASSLLGGTEAFF. In DNA form, the CDR3 reads TGTGCCAGCAGCCTTCTCGGTGGCACTGAAGCTTTCTTT. The whole variable domain, remainder taken from reference TRBV7-2 and TRBJ1-1, is GAGVSQSPSNKVTEKGKDVELRCDPISGHTALYWYRQSLGQGLEFLIYFQGNSAPDKSGLPSDRFSAERTGGSVSTLTIQRTQQEDSAVYLCASSLLGGTEAFFGQGTRLTVV.

CDR3 coding DNA: TGTGCCAGCCAGCCAGGAATTATGAACACTGAAGCTTTCTTT. Protein product: CASQPGIMNTEAFF. The chain employs TRBV5-4 and TRBJ1-1; the D is unclear. Per the germline V gene, CDR1 is SGHNT and CDR2 is YYREEE (reference sequence). The CDR3 runs 14 residues. Trimming shortened V by 7 bases and J by 0 bases, and 13 bases separated the two germline ends.

This clone was seen only once. The DNA of the CDR3 is TGCGCCAGCAGCTTAAGGGACAGGGATAATTCACCCCTCCACTTT. Protein sequence: CASSLRDRDNSPLHF. V usage is TRBV5-1 and J usage is TRBJ1-6; TRBD1 matches at 9 bases. Germline V gene lookup returns CDR1 SGHRS and CDR2 YFSETQ. J was trimmed by 5 bases and V by 2 bases; bases with no gene match: 2. The CDR3 is 15 amino acids.

This clone was seen a handful of times. V gene TRBV11-2 combines with J gene TRBJ1-1; perhaps TRBD1 as D (5 bases). CDR1 and CDR2 (germline): SGHAT, FQNNGV. This CDR3 contains 14 residues. V was trimmed by 0 bases and J by 10 bases, leaving 15 bases between them. CDR3 DNA sequence: TGTGCCAGCAGCTTAGATCTTCGGGAGAGGGGAGCTTTCTTT. Amino acids: CASSLDLRERGAFF. The variable domain in full, with the rest retrieved from reference TRBV11-2 and TRBJ1-1, is EAGVAQSPRYKIIEKRQSVAFWCNPISGHATLYWYQQILGQGPKLLIQFQNNGVVDDSQLPKDRFSAERLKGVDSTLKIQPAKLEDSAVYLCASSLDLRERGAFFGQGTRLTVV.

This clone has just one count. The chain links TRBV11-2 to TRBJ2-1; the D gene is possibly TRBD2 (6 bases). CDR1 is SGHAT, CDR2 FQNNGV, per germline. V shed 5 bases and J shed 9 bases, with 23 bases lying between them. CDR3 length equals 16 residues. CDR3 residues: CASSIQPEARGTEQFF. The CDR3 nucleotides read TGTGCCAGCAGCATCCAGCCTGAGGCCCGGGGGACTGAGCAGTTCTTC. The full variable domain, in which reference TRBV11-2 and TRBJ2-1 provide the parts outside the CDR3, is EAGVAQSPRYKIIEKRQSVAFWCNPISGHATLYWYQQILGQGPKLLIQFQNNGVVDDSQLPKDRFSAERLKGVDSTLKIQPAKLEDSAVYLCASSIQPEARGTEQFFGPGTRLTVL.

The chain joins TRBV19 to TRBJ2-2, with 8 bases matching TRBD1. The CDR3 covers 15 residues. Trimming at V came to 6 bases and at J to 3 bases, leaving 6 bases not matched to a gene. Germline V gene lookup returns CDR1 LNHDA and CDR2 SQIVND (reference sequence). This chain's CDR3 is CASRQQGADTGELFF. The CDR3 DNA follows: TGTGCCAGTAGGCAGCAGGGGGCTGACACCGGGGAGCTGTTTTTT.

The V and J genes are TRBV11-1 and TRBJ2-5; the match to TRBD1 covers 8 bases. V was clipped by 6 bases and J by 5 bases; unmatched bases: 11. This CDR3 contains 15 residues. Germline V gene sequence: CDR1 SGHAT, CDR2 FQDESV (reference sequence). CDR3 residues: CASSLTGVNRETQYF. In DNA, the CDR3 is TGTGCCAGCAGTCTGACAGGGGTGAACAGGGAGACCCAGTACTTC.

The chain combines TRBV2 with TRBJ2-7; D is ambiguous. The CDR3 runs to 14 residues. Between the trimmed V and J ends, which lost 8 bases and 3 bases, there was a span of 17 bases. Looked up from germline, CDR1 is SNHLY and CDR2 is FYNNEI. Here the CDR3 reads CASGSRSRYYEQYF. As DNA, the CDR3 is TGTGCCAGCGGGTCTCGATCCAGGTACTACGAGCAGTACTTC.